This entry features one TCR beta chain sequence. What antigen it recognizes has not been identified. Base-call qualities are not available, and no considerably larger clone is one nucleotide away. The data originate from a study of blood T cells in healthy people across ages (dated by TCRdb to about 2015). With respect to the entire study: In model experiments, roughly one uniquely barcoded TCR beta cDNA molecule per two T cells was captured by template switching. To avoid experimental bias, donors of different ages were distributed randomly across sequencing lanes. Two additional independent replicas of 1 million unique cDNA reads from the same blood draw were analyzed for two donors (one aged 18 to 29 and one aged 80 or older). The donors were divided into four age groups: young (average roughly 15 years), middle-aged (about 39), aged (about 56) and long-lived (82). Using deep sequencing normalized with unique cDNA molecular identifiers, the study measured how TCR beta repertoire diversity changes with age.

Library preparation used 5' RACE. The listed sequencing device is Illumina HiSeq 2500. The second PCR ran for roughly 7 to 12 cycles and used a J-beta primer mix along with a sample-barcoded 5' primer. Each TCR beta cDNA molecule received a unique molecular identifier from a template-switch 5' adaptor carrying 12 random nucleotides. Each sample yielded at least 3 million CDR3-containing paired-end reads. First-strand cDNA synthesis was performed from all RNA using the Mint cDNA synthesis kit, with priming by a TRBC-specific oligonucleotide. All cDNA was treated with uracil-DNA glycosylase and then went through a first 18-cycle PCR with the universal primers M1SS and BC2_uni_R. The study's own analysis went as follows. For normalization, 1 million high-quality reads were randomly selected from each sample, with every read carrying a distinct molecular identifier. Instead of being binned into consensus sequences, reads that shared molecular identifiers were thrown out. MiTCR, with a Q25 quality threshold and the strictest error-elimination algorithm, was used for CDR3 identification, clonotype clustering and error correction. A nonparametric unseen species model using Euler transformation provided a lower-bound estimate of total TCR beta diversity. The public reads were run again by TCRdb, first through fastp at Q25 and then through MiXCR, and only productive beta chains were kept. Each CDR3 protein gets just one entry, which takes the most common genes and DNA from the rows behind it. The V and J calls follow TCRdb's processing rather than the paper's. This sample lists approximately 350,000 distinct CDR3 sequences; roughly half were detected once. The top ten clones comprise 51% of the sample.

Systemically healthy Caucasian individuals from Russia, around 38 in total and aged about 6 to 95 years, were included as donors. Each donor gave about 9.7 milliliters of peripheral blood, drawn into EDTA-treated Vacutainer tubes. Ficoll-Paque density-gradient centrifugation was used to isolate PBMCs, with at least 7 million obtained per sample. Total RNA, at least 6 micrograms per sample, was extracted from PBMCs with Trizol reagent. The percentages of naive CD45RAhigh/CD27high T cells were determined by flow cytometry on a PBMC aliquot from every donor. V loses 1 base, J loses 6 bases, and the germline ends lie 7 bases apart. From a lookup of the germline V gene, CDR1 and CDR2 are SGHTA and FQGNSA. Taken from cysteine to phenylalanine, the CDR3 has 13 residues. Of all the DNA, just the CDR3 is kept, 39 bases in frame from base 1. Results and caveats for the whole study, not just this receptor: Observed TCR beta diversity per million T cells fell roughly linearly with age, and a significant reduction was already apparent by age roughly 40. Estimates of total diversity from one million sequenced T cells were regarded as lower bounds and underestimates. There was a strong correlation between observed TCR beta diversity and the percentage of naive T cells measured by flow cytometry. Bulk unsorted PBMC profiling prevented conclusive comparison of naive and antigen-experienced compartments. The CMV infection status of donors was not known, potentially confounding age-related changes in expanded clonotypes. Compared with the aged group, the long-lived group had more naive CD4+ T cells, fewer expanded clones and increased TCR diversity, a pattern suggesting age selection.

The specimen was blood. This TCR derives from a man aged 60-69 years in good health. This chain joins TRBV7-2 to TRBJ2-1, with TRBD1 perhaps the D gene, on 6 matching bases. Read as DNA, the sequence is TGTGCCAGCAGCTTAGTAGGGGGCAATGAGCAGTTCTTC. Translation gives CASSLVGGNEQFF.